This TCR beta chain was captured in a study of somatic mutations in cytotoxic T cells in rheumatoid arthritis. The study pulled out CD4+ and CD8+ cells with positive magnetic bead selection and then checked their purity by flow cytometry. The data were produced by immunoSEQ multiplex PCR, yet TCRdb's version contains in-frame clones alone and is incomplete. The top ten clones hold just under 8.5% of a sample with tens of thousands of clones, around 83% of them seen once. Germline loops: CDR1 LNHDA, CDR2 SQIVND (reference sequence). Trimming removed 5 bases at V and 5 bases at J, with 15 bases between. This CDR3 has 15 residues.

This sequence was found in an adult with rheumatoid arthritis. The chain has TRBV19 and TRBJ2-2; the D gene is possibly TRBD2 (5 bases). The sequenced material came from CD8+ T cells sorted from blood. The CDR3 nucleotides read TGTGCCAGTAGTCCAAGGGTGGGAGCTACCGGGGAGCTGTTTTTT. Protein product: CASSPRVGATGELFF.